This TCR beta chain was identified in a study of blood T cell repertoires in COVID-19. Background on the study: Researchers got acute and convalescent COVID-19 samples from the United States, Italy and Spain. T cells, B-cell-depleted T cells, or PBMCs supplied cDNA or gDNA.

CDR1 is LNHDA and CDR2 is SQIVND in the germline V gene (reference sequence). V lost 8 bases and J lost 6, with 11 bases in between. The CDR3 consists of 12 residues. As handled by the study authors: Reference gene primer amplification yielded estimated nucleated cell counts. TCRdb's table, derived via immunoSEQ multiplex PCR, lists solely in-frame clones and lacks some. That table supplies the V and J calls and clone size; D and trimming were determined from the DNA. The sample comprises approximately 200,000 clones, about nine tenths of which are singletons, and approximately 4% rests with the top ten.

The rearrangement joins TRBV19 to TRBJ2-1; D might be TRBD2 (6 bases). Sample: peripheral blood. This clonotype originated in a woman aged 25 to 39 with acute or convalescent COVID-19. The CDR3 nucleotides are TGTGCCAGTCGGGAGACGGGCAATGAGCAGTTCTTC. It codes for CASRETGNEQFF.